This T cell receptor (beta chain) came from a study of shared clonotypes between healthy human individuals. Overall study findings and caveats: Among donors, clonotype sharing was expected to be affected by sequencing depth.

Some 90 million PBMCs served as the genomic DNA source for unsorted samples. Sequenced by immunoSEQ multiplex PCR; TCRdb stores in-frame clones only, minus some. The repertoire holds about 490,000 clones, with 75% to 85% as singletons. Worth noting for this clone: The antigen is undetermined.

The ends were cut back, 5 bases at V and 8 bases at J, with 12 bases in the middle. Germline V gene sequence: CDR1 MGHDK, CDR2 SYGVNS. The CDR3 spans 13 residues. The sequenced sample was PBMCs. The sequence derives from a woman aged 40 to 50 in good health. Some clones in this sample may be carry-over from other donors' samples. The chain combines TRBV25-1 with TRBJ1-4; D may be TRBD1 (6 bases). CDR3 sequence (DNA): TGTGCCAGCAGTAACAGGGAGGAGGAAAAACTGTTTTTT. This translates into CASSNREEEKLFF.